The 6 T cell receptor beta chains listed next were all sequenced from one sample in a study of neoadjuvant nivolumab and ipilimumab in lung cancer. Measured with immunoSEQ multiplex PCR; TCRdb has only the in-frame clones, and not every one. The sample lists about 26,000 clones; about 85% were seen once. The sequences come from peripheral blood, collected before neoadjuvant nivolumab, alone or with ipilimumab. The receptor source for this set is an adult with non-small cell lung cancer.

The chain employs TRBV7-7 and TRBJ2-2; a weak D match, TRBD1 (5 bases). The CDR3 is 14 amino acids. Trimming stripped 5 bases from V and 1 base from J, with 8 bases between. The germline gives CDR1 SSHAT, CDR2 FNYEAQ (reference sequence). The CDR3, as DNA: TGTGCCAGCAGCCCGACAGTGAACACCGGGGAGCTGTTTTTT. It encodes CASSPTVNTGELFF.

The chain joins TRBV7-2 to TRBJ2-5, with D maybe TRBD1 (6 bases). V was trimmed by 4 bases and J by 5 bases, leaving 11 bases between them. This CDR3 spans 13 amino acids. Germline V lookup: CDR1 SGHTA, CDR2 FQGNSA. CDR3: CASSSNRDETQYF. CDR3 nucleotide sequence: TGTGCCAGCAGCTCTAACAGGGATGAGACCCAGTACTTC.

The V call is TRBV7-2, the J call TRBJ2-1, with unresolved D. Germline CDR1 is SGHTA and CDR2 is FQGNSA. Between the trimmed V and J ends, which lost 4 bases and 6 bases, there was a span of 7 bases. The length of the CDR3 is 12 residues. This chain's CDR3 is CASSSYRNEQFF. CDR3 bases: TGTGCCAGCAGCTCTTACCGCAATGAGCAGTTCTTC.

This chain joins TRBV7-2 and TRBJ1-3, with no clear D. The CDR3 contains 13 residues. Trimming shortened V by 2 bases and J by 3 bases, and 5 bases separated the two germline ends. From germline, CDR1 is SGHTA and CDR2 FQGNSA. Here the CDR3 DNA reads TGTGCCAGCAGCTTATATATTGGAAACACCATATATTTT. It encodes CASSLYIGNTIYF.

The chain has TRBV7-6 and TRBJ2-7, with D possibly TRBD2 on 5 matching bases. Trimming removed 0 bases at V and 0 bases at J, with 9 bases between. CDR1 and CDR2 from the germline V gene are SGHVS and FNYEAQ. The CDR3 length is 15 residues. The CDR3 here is CASSLAGVGSYEQYF. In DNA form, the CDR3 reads TGTGCCAGCAGCTTAGCGGGAGTTGGCTCCTACGAGCAGTACTTC.

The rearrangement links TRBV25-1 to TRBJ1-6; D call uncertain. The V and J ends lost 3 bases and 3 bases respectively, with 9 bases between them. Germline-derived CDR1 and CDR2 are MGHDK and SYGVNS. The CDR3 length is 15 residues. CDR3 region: CASSDSSVYNSPLHF. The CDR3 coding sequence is TGTGCCAGCAGTGACAGCAGCGTCTATAATTCACCCCTCCACTTT.